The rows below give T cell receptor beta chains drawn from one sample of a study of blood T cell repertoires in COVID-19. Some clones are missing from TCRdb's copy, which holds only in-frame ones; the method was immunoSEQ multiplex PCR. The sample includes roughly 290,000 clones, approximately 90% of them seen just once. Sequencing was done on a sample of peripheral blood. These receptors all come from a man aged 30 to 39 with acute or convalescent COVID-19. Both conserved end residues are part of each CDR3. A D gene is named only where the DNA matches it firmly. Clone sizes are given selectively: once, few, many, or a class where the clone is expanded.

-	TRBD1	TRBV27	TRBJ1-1	TGTGCCAGCAGTTCCCGGACAGGGGTGACTGAAGCTTTCTTT	CASSSRTGVTEAFF
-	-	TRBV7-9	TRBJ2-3	TGTGCCAGCAGTTTACTACCGGTCTCTTCTAGCACAGATACGCAGTATTTT	CASSLLPVSSSTDTQYF
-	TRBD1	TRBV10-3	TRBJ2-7	TGTGCCATCAGAGACCGGGACAGGGGGCCCGAGCAGTACTTC	CAIRDRDRGPEQYF
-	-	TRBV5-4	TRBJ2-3	TGTGCCAGCAGCTTGGGGTACTCGGATACGCAGTATTTT	CASSLGYSDTQYF
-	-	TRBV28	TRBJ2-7	TGTGCCAGCAGTTCTCTTGGACAGTCCTACGAGCAGTACTTC	CASSSLGQSYEQYF
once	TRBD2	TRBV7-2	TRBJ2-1	TGTGCCAGCAGCGGGGGGTTCCTAGCGGGATTGCACAATGAGCAGTTCTTC	CASSGGFLAGLHNEQFF
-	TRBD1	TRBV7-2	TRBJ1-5	TGTGCCAGCAGCCTTACAGGGGGCCGCAATCAGCCCCAGCATTTT	CASSLTGGRNQPQHF
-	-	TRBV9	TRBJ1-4	TGTGCCAGCAGCGCATACACAGGGAGCACTAATGAAAAACTGTTTTTT	CASSAYTGSTNEKLFF
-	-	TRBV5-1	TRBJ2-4	TGCGCCAGCAGCTTGGACTGGAATCCGGGCAAAAACATTCAGTACTTC	CASSLDWNPGKNIQYF
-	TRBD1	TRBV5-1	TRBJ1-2	TGCGCCAGCAGCGCCGGGACAGGGGTTAACTATGGCTACACCTTC	CASSAGTGVNYGYTF
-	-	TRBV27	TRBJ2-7	TGTGCCAGCAGTTTACTGGGACAAGGCTACGAGCAGTACTTC	CASSLLGQGYEQYF
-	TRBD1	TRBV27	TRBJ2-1	TGTGCCAGCAGTCGAGGACAGGCCAACAAGCAGTTCTTC	CASSRGQANKQFF
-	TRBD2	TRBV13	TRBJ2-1	TGTGCCAGCAGTTTACCTTACCTTGGCGGGAGAACAAATGAGCAGTTCTTC	CASSLPYLGGRTNEQFF
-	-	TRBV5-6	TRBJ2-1	TGTGCCAGCAGCTTGGGCAGGTTCGGCGAGCAGTTCTTC	CASSLGRFGEQFF
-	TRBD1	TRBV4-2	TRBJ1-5	TGTGCCAGCAGCCGAGAGACAGGGTTCGGGCAGCCCCAGCATTTT	CASSRETGFGQPQHF
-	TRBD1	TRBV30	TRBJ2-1	TGTGCCTGGAGTAGGAACAGGGGCCCCTACAATGAGCAGTTCTTC	CAWSRNRGPYNEQFF
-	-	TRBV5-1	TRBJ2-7	TGCGCCAGCAGCTTCGTTGGGCCCCCCACGGGGAAGGGCGAGCAGTACTTC	CASSFVGPPTGKGEQYF
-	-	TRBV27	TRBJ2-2	TGTGCCAGCAGTTTATGGCCCCAAGGGGGCACCGGGGAGCTGTTTTTT	CASSLWPQGGTGELFF
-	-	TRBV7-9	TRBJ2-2	TGTGCCAGCAGCAATAAGTTAGACTACCCGAGGGGGGAGCTGTTTTTT	CASSNKLDYPRGELFF
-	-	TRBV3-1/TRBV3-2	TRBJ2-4	TGTGCCAGCACCCCTACGGTAGCCAAAAACATTCAGTACTTC	CASTPTVAKNIQYF
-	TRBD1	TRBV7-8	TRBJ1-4	TGTGCCAGCAGACAGACCGGGACAGCAAATGAAAAACTGTTTTTT	CASRQTGTANEKLFF
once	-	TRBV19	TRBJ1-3	TGTGCCAGTAGTCCTTGGACAGTCAACACCATATATTTT	CASSPWTVNTIYF
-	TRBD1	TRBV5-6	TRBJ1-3	TGTGCCAGCAGCTTGAGGACAGGTAACTCTGGAAACACCATATATTTT	CASSLRTGNSGNTIYF
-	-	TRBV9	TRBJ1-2	TGTGCCAGCAGCGGGAGGGGGGGACACCACCCTTACCTCTATGGCTACACCTTC	CASSGRGGHHPYLYGYTF
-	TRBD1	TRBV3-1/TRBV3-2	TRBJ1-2	TGTGCCAGCAGCCATCAGACAGGGCTGGATGGCTACACCTTC	CASSHQTGLDGYTF
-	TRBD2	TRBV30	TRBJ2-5	TGTGCCTCCTCGCGGGGGGGCAGAAAGACCCAGTACTTC	CASSRGGRKTQYF
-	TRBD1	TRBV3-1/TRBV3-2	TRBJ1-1	TGTGCCAGCAGCCCGCGGGGACAGACAAACACTGAAGCTTTCTTT	CASSPRGQTNTEAFF
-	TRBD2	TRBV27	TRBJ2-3	TGTGCCAGCAGTCCAAGGCGGCGACTAGCGGGAGGGGGGGATACGCAGTATTTT	CASSPRRRLAGGGDTQYF
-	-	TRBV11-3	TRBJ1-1	TGTGCCAGCACCAGACAGCCAGGGGACACTGAAGCTTTCTTT	CASTRQPGDTEAFF
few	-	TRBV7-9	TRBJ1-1	TGTGCCAGCAGCTTGGTCGAACAGAACACTGAAGCTTTCTTT	CASSLVEQNTEAFF
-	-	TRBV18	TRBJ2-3	TGTGCCAGCTCACCCACGACTACTCATGATACGCAGTATTTT	CASSPTTTHDTQYF
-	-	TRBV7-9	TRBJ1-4	TGTGCCAGCAGCTTAAGGGCGGGGTCAACTAATGAAAAACTGTTTTTT	CASSLRAGSTNEKLFF
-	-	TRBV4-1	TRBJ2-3	TGCGCCAGCAGCCCCCGGGGGTTCGGGGCAGATACGCAGTATTTT	CASSPRGFGADTQYF
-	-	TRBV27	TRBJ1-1	TGTGCCAGCATTTCAGGCCCCGAAGCTTTCTTT	CASISGPEAFF
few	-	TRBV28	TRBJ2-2	TGTGCCAGCAGTTTATTTCCTCGACAGACCGGGGAGCTGTTTTTT	CASSLFPRQTGELFF
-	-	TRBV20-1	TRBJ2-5	TGCAGTGCAAAGACAGGAGAGACCCAGTACTTC	CSAKTGETQYF
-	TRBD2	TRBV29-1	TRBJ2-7	TGCAGCGTTGAAGGTCGGCCGGGAGGCGAGCAGTACTTC	CSVEGRPGGEQYF
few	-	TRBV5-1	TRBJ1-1	TGCGCCAGCATGACGGGAGGGATGAACACTGAAGCTTTCTTT	CASMTGGMNTEAFF
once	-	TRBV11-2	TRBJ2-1	TGTGCCAGCAGGATAGCGGGTGGGGGCGCTGAGCAGTTCTTC	CASRIAGGGAEQFF